This TCR beta chain was captured in a study of beta chain features in type 1 diabetes (dated by TCRdb to between 2018 and 2020). Describing the broader study: No differences in mean age, gender distribution, total cell number or subset yield were found between patients and healthy donors. A total of roughly 98,000,000 sorted cells were examined across all samples, and RNA yield correlated strongly with the number of cells per subset. Regulatory and stem cell-like memory subsets were isolated from only 8 patients and about eight healthy donors, whereas naive and central memory subsets came from all 30 or so donors. The study compared the TCRB repertoires of sorted circulating CD4+ T cell subsets in recently diagnosed type 1 diabetes patients with those in matched healthy donors. Findings and caveats that apply to the study as a whole: Naive, central memory and regulatory TCRB repertoires appeared to be more similar among patients than among healthy donors. In all four CD4+ subsets, TCRB CDR3 length was moderately but significantly shorter in type 1 diabetes patients. Because cDNA rather than genomic DNA was sequenced, highly expressing activated cells could have been over-represented, although no difference in activation and CD3 levels was found between groups. Only small numbers of individuals were included in the HLA sub-analyses, which left unresolved whether HLA type had any influence on TCRB rearrangement. Patients with type 1 diabetes made fewer insertions and deleted more nucleotides at VDJ recombination sites, implying thymic rearrangement abnormalities. PCR might favor shorter templates, but patient and control samples were amplified and corrected together, so any skew would affect both groups equally.

V is pruned by 1 base and J by 3 bases, leaving 3 bases of the junction without a gene match. CDR1 and CDR2 (SGHTA, FQGNSA) derive from the germline V gene. The CDR3 covers 16 residues, taking in both the cysteine and the phenylalanine. Only CDR3 DNA is held: 48 bases, read in frame from base 1. Regarding this clone: It lacks a known antigen. No qualities accompany the bases; no much larger clone lies one base away.

The High Capacity cDNA Reverse Transcription Kit was used to reverse transcribe all of the isolated RNA, meaning that expressed TCRB transcripts were what got sequenced. Naive, central memory and regulatory T cell samples underwent deep immunoSEQ sequencing, averaging about 3.57 million total reads per sample. Sorted cells were lysed in RLT buffer and RNA was extracted with DNase-treated RNeasy Micro or Mini kits, depending on cell number. To prevent cross-contamination, every cell subset was processed on its own, while patient and healthy donor samples were processed together. The immunoSEQ multiplex PCR was used to amplify TCRB sequences from cDNA, yielding 87-bp fragments that span the CDR3 region. Sequencing of the amplicons was performed on the Illumina HiSeq platform. Per the source publication's procedure: PCR bias was corrected computationally using synthetic template baselines, and reads within Hamming distance 2 were collapsed, with unmergeable singletons discarded. Reads were aligned to IMGT to assign V, D and J genes, CDR3 length, and insertions or deletions at six rearrangement sites. Within each subset, clonotype counts were normalized to sorted cell number, and only after that were true diversity and Gini coefficients computed with the tcR R package. The overlap coefficient, calculated on TCRB nucleotide sequences, was used to measure repertoire sharing. As a proxy for the pre-selection repertoire, out-of-frame TCRB sequences from naive cells were analyzed. TCRdb carries this immuneACCESS record with in-frame sequences only. Its versions omit some clonotypes, under half of them owing to an unresolved V gene in the studies checked, with the rest unexplained. The DNA gave D and trimming, while V, J and clone size come from that table. This sample gives 900,000 or so clones in total; around a sixth of them show up just once. The top ten clones comprise 0.02% to 0.03% of the sample.

Each donor gave one peripheral blood draw, averaging approximately 120 mL, which was collected into heparinised tubes. Using a panel that included CD45RO, CCR7, CD25, CD127, CD95 and CD27, naive, central memory, regulatory and stem cell-like memory CD4+ T cells were sorted on a BD FACSAria II. A purity above 98% was achieved for all sorted populations. PBMCs were isolated right away by Lymphoprep density gradient centrifugation and were stained directly, without culture. Samples were stained and sorted in pairs, with one healthy donor and one patient per experiment, so that batch effects were minimized.

The sample consisted of naive CD4+ T cells from blood. The cell subset or site label corresponds to: true naive CD4+ T cells. Recombination linked TRBV7-2 to TRBJ2-6, with 7 bases aligning to TRBD1. The TCR comes from a woman aged 18-29 years in good health. The CDR3: CASSLGGGLGANVLTF. The DNA sequence follows: TGTGCCAGCAGCTTAGGAGGGGGCCTTGGGGCCAACGTCCTGACTTTC.